Each of the 19 T cell receptor beta chains below was sequenced from the same sample in a study of T-cell memory formation after mild COVID-19 (dated by TCRdb to the early 2020s). Library method: 5' RACE. Instrument used: Illumina NovaSeq 6000. The public reads were reanalyzed by TCRdb: fastp trimming at Q25, MiXCR alignment, in-frame beta chains only. CDR3 protein duplicates are merged, each entry listing the most common genes and DNA. The sample yields nearly 350,000 distinct CDR3 sequences; over 10% were counted once. The ten largest make up about 21% of the sample. Source material: PBMCs or a T cell subset sorted from them (not recorded which). The receptors shown here come from a man aged 18 to 30 who had mild COVID-19 (a few samples of this study predate the infection). The sample titles of this study are shuffled in the database, so cell type and time point are left out; the donor was told from shared clones.

V and J are TRBV4-3 and TRBJ2-6; D possibly uses TRBD1 or TRBD2 (5 bases each). Trimming left V 4 bases short and J 0 bases short, with 13 bases between. Germline V gene sequence: CDR1 LGHNA, CDR2 YSLEER. This CDR3 contains 17 residues. The DNA of the CDR3 is TGCGCCAGCAGCCTTGAGGGACGCCTCTCTGGGGCCAACGTCCTGACTTTC. Translating gives CASSLEGRLSGANVLTF.

The chain uses TRBV11-2 and TRBJ2-4, with TRBD1 as a possible D gene (6 bases). The V and J ends lost 4 bases and 3 bases respectively, with 22 bases between them. The CDR3 covers 18 residues. The V gene's germline CDR1 is SGHAT and CDR2 FQNNGV. CDR3 coding DNA: TGTGCCAGCAGCTCCCCGAGGGGGTCCTTCCGAGACAAAAACATTCAGTACTTC. This gives the protein CASSSPRGSFRDKNIQYF.

This clonotype was counted a few times. V gene TRBV7-2 combines with J gene TRBJ2-1, with D maybe TRBD2 (6 bases). With 5 bases removed from V and 8 bases from J, the gap between germline ends came to 16 bases. The CDR3 is made up of 14 amino acids. CDR1 and CDR2 from the germline V gene are SGHTA and FQGNSA. The CDR3 bases are TGTGCCAGCAGCGGAGGGTACTGGGGCCATGAGCAGTTCTTC. Amino acids: CASSGGYWGHEQFF.

The rearrangement links TRBV7-2 to TRBJ2-3, with TRBD1 matching over 7 bases. The V segment lost 4 bases and the J segment 2 bases; nucleotides outside the gene matches: 6. The germline gives CDR1 SGHTA, CDR2 FQGNSA. The CDR3 runs 15 residues. CDR3: CASSSGQVLTDTQYF. The CDR3 bases are TGTGCCAGCAGCTCAGGACAGGTCCTCACAGATACGCAGTATTTT.

This clonotype has at least ten counts. The chain couples TRBV5-5 to TRBJ1-2, with 7 bases fitting TRBD1. CDR1 is SGHKS and CDR2 is YYEKEE in the germline V gene (reference sequence). This CDR3 region has 15 residues. Germline trimming cut 3 bases from V and 4 bases from J; bases unmatched to any gene: 9. The CDR3 here is CASSWGTATFYGYTF. In nucleotides, the CDR3 is TGTGCCAGCAGCTGGGGGACAGCAACCTTCTATGGCTACACCTTC.

This clonotype was seen a handful of times. This chain links TRBV21-1 with TRBJ2-4; the table's D call of TRBD1 was not tested on the DNA. TRBV21-1 is described as a pseudogene. This CDR3 has 16 residues. CDR3 amino acids: CASSKRAVLAKNIQYF. The CDR3 DNA is TGTGCCAGCAGCAAACGGGCGGTCCTAGCCAAAAACATTCAGTACTTC.

The table lists this clonotype with a count of one. The rearrangement uses TRBV27 and TRBJ1-6; D is undetermined. Germline values: CDR1 MNHEY, CDR2 SMNVEV (reference sequence). V dropped 3 bases and J dropped 7 bases, with 10 bases sitting between them. The CDR3 has 14 residues. CDR3 loop: CASSLWQENSPLHF. CDR3 nucleotide sequence: TGTGCCAGCAGTTTGTGGCAGGAGAATTCACCCCTCCACTTT.

This clonotype was found many times. V is TRBV7-8 and J is TRBJ2-7; the D gene is possibly TRBD1 (6 bases). V was clipped by 1 base and J by 1 base, with 11 bases between them. This CDR3 spans 15 amino acids. CDR1 and CDR2 from the germline V gene are SGHVS and FQNEAQ. The CDR3 loop is CASSLVQGPSYEQYV. The CDR3 nucleotides read TGTGCCAGCAGCTTAGTACAGGGTCCGTCCTACGAGCAGTACGTC.

This chain connects TRBV19 to TRBJ2-3; D possibly matches TRBD1 or TRBD2 (5 bases each). The germline gives CDR1 LNHDA, CDR2 SQIVND (reference sequence). The ends were cut back, 3 bases at V and 2 bases at J, with 12 bases in the middle. The CDR3 runs 15 residues. CDR3 nucleotide sequence: TGTGCCAGTAGTATGGGGACGCGAATCACAGATACGCAGTATTTT. Translating gives CASSMGTRITDTQYF.

The V and J genes are TRBV29-1 and TRBJ1-1; D perhaps matches TRBD1 (6 bases). Germline CDR1 SQVTM, CDR2 ANQGSEA. The CDR3 loop spans 12 amino acids. V was cut by 6 bases and J by 6 bases, with 14 bases left in between. CDR3 in DNA: TGCAGCGTGCTCGGACAGAGTCCTGAAGCTTTCTTT. This gives the protein CSVLGQSPEAFF.

Only a few counts were recorded for this clonotype. The chain recombines TRBV4-3 with TRBJ2-2; D gene unclear. CDR3 length: 11 amino acids. Trimming cost V 0 bases and J 10 bases, with 3 bases left between them. Per the germline V gene, CDR1 is LGHNA and CDR2 is YSLEER. CDR3 nucleotides: TGCGCCAGCAGCCAAGAAGAGGAGCTGTTTTTT. Its translation: CASSQEEELFF.

This clonotype was observed at least ten times. The rearrangement links TRBV5-1 to TRBJ2-3; 13 nucleotides line up with TRBD2. Germline CDR1 and CDR2: SGHRS and YFSETQ. V dropped 4 bases and J dropped 2; count of bases not matched to a gene: 4. This CDR3 is 16 amino acids long. The CDR3 here is CASSPGLAGFTDTQYF. The CDR3 coding sequence is TGCGCCAGCAGCCCGGGACTAGCGGGGTTCACAGATACGCAGTATTTT.

The chain has TRBV18 and TRBJ2-4, with D possibly being TRBD2 (5 bases). There are 15 residues in the CDR3. V was clipped by 4 bases and J by 6 bases, with 16 bases between them. Germline loops: CDR1 KGHSH, CDR2 LQKENI. CDR3 sequence: CASSQPVRAGNIQYF. The CDR3 coding sequence is TGTGCCAGCTCACAACCCGTAAGGGCGGGAAACATTCAGTACTTC.

This clonotype was detected a few times. The rearrangement joins TRBV2 to TRBJ1-2; D unclear. The CDR3 contains 11 residues. The V gene's germline CDR1 is SNHLY and CDR2 FYNNEI. Trimming stripped 8 bases from V and 1 base from J, with 5 bases between. CDR3 loop: CASGLNYGYTF. The CDR3 DNA reads as TGTGCCAGCGGCCTTAACTATGGCTACACCTTC.

This chain's CDR3 is CASSSLGQGEAFF. Written as DNA, the CDR3 is TGTGCCAGCAGCTCCCTTGGACAGGGGGAAGCTTTCTTT. V and J are TRBV7-8 and TRBJ1-1, with 9 nucleotides matching TRBD1. The CDR3 length is 13 residues. V was clipped by 4 bases and J by 8 bases; unmatched bases: 5. In germline, CDR1 is SGHVS, CDR2 FQNEAQ.

Concerning this clonotype itself: A much larger clone differs by one base, so this may be a read error. This chain connects TRBV7-2 to TRBJ2-1; weak D call: TRBD1 (6 bases). The CDR3 has 13 residues. Germline CDR1 is SGHTA and CDR2 is FQGNSA. The V and J ends lost 5 bases and 5 bases respectively, with 10 bases between them. CDR3 amino acids: CASSPYRDNEQFF. For the CDR3, the DNA is TGTGCCAGCAGCCCCTACAGGGACAATGAGCAGTTCTTC.

The rearrangement joins TRBV27 to TRBJ2-1, with D perhaps TRBD1 (6 bases). The V and J ends lost 3 bases and 2 bases respectively, with 14 bases between them. This CDR3 comprises 16 residues. In germline, CDR1 is MNHEY, CDR2 SMNVEV (reference sequence). The DNA for the CDR3 is TGTGCCAGCAGTTTGCCCGCAGGGGCGGCCTACAATGAGCAGTTCTTC. This gives the protein CASSLPAGAAYNEQFF.

The chain's CDR3 is CASSYWSGVMNTEAFF. The CDR3 DNA follows: TGTGCCAGCAGTTACTGGTCGGGGGTAATGAACACTGAAGCTTTCTTT. The chain is built from TRBV6-2 or TRBV6-3 and TRBJ1-1; D perhaps matches TRBD1 (5 bases). This CDR3 is built from 16 residues. Germline CDR1 and CDR2: MNHEY and SVGEGT. V was shortened by 1 base and J by 0 bases, with 12 bases between the two germline ends.

This clonotype was observed a handful of times. V usage is TRBV2 and J usage is TRBJ2-5, with a possible D match to TRBD1 (6 bases). Germline V gene sequence: CDR1 SNHLY, CDR2 FYNNEI. V lost 4 bases and J 1 base, leaving 13 bases between the germline ends. The CDR3 is 15 residues long. CDR3 DNA sequence: TGTGCCAGCAGTGGGGTAACAGGGACCCAAGAGACCCAGTACTTC. Translation gives CASSGVTGTQETQYF.